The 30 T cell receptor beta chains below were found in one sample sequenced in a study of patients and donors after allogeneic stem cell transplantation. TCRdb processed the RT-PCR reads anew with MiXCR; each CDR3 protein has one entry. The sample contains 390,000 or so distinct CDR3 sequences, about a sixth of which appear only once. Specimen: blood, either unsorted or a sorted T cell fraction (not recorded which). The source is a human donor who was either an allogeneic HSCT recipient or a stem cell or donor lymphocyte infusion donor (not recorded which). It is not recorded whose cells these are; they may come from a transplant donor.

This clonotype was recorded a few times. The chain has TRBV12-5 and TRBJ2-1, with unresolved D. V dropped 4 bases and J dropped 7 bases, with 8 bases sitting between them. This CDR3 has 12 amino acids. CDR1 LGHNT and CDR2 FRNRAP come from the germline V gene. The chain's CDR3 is CASGSQWNEQFF. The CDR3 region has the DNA TGTGCTAGTGGTTCCCAGTGGAATGAGCAGTTCTTC.

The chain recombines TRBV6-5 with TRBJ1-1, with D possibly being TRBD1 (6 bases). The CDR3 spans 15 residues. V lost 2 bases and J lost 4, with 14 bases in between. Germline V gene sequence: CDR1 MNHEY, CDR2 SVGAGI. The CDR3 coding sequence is TGTGCCAGCAGTTACGCCAGGGGCGGTAGCACTGAAGCTTTCTTT. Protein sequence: CASSYARGGSTEAFF.

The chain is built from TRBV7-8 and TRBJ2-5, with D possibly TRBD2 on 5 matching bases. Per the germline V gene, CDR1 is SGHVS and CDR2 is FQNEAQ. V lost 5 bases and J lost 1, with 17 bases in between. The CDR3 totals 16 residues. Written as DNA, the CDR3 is TGTGCCAGCAGCCCTAAGTGGACTCAATCCCAAGAGACCCAGTACTTC. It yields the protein CASSPKWTQSQETQYF.

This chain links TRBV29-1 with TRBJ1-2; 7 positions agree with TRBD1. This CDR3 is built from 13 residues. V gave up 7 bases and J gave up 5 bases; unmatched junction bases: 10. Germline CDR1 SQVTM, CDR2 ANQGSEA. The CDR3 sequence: CSAGGSWKYGYTF. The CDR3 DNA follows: TGCAGCGCAGGGGGGTCCTGGAAATATGGCTACACCTTC. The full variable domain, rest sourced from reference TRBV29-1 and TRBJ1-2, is SAVISQKPSRDICQRGTSLTIQCQVDSQVTMMFWYRQQPGQSLTLIATANQGSEATYESGFVIDKFPISRPNLTFSTLTVSNMSPEDSSIYLCSAGGSWKYGYTFGSGTRLTVV.

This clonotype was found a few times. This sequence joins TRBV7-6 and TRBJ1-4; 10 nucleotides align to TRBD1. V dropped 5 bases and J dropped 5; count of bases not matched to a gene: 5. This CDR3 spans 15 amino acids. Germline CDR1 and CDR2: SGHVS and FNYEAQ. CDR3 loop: CASSVPGQGNEKLFF. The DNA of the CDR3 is TGTGCCAGCAGCGTGCCGGGACAGGGGAATGAAAAACTGTTTTTT. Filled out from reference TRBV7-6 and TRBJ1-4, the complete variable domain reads GAGVSQSPRYKVTKRGQDVALRCDPISGHVSLYWYRQALGQGPEFLTYFNYEAQQDKSGLPNDRFSAERPEGSISTLTIQRTEQRDSAMYRCASSVPGQGNEKLFFGSGTQLSVL.

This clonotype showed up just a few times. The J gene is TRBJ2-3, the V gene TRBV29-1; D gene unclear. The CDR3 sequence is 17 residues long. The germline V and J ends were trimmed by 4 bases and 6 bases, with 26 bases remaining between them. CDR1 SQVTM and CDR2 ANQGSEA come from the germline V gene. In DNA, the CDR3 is TGCAGCGTTGCAGCGACAAAAAAGGTGGTGGAGAGGGATACGCAGTATTTT. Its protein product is CSVAATKKVVERDTQYF.

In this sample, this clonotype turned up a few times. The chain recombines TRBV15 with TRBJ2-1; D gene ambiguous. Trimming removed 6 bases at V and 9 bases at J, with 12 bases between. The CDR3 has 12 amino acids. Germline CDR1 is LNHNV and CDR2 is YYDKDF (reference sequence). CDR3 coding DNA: TGTGCCACCAGTTTACTGTTTAGTGAGCAGTTCTTC. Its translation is CATSLLFSEQFF. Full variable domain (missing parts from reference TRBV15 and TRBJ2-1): DAMVIQNPRYQVTQFGKPVTLSCSQTLNHNVMYWYQQKSSQAPKLLFHYYDKDFNNEADTPDNFQSRRPNTSFCFLDIRSPGLGDTAMYLCATSLLFSEQFFGPGTRLTVL.

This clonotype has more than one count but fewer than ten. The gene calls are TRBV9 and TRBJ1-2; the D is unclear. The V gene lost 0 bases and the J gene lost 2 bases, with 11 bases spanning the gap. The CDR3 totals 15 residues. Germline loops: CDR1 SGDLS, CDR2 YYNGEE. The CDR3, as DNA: TGTGCCAGCAGCGTAGGTCCTACGGGCAACTATGGCTACACCTTC. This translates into CASSVGPTGNYGYTF.

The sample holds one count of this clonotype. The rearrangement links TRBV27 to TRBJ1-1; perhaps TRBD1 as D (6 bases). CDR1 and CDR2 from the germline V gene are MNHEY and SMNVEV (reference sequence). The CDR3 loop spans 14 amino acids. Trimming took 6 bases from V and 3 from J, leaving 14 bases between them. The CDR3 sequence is CASSRTGKDTEAFF. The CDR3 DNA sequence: TGTGCCAGCAGCAGAACAGGGAAGGACACTGAAGCTTTCTTT.

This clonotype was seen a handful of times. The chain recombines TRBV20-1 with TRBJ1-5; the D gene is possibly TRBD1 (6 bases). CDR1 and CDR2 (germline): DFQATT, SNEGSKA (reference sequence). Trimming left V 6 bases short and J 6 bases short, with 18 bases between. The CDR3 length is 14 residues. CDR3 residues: CSAHTLRGTQPQHF. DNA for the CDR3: TGCAGTGCGCATACGCTTAGGGGGACTCAGCCCCAGCATTTT.

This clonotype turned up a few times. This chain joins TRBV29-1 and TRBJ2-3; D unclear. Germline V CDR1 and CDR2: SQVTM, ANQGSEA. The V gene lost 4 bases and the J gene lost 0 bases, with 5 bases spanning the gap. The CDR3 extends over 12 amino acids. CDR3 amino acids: CSVGVSTDTQYF. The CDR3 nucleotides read TGCAGCGTTGGGGTCAGCACAGATACGCAGTATTTT.

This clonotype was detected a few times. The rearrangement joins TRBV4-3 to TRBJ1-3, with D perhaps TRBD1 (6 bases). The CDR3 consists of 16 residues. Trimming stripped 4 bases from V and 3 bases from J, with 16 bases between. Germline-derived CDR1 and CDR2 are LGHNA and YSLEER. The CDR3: CASSRQAPHFGNTIYF. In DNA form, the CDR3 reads TGCGCCAGCAGCCGACAGGCGCCCCACTTTGGAAACACCATATATTTT.

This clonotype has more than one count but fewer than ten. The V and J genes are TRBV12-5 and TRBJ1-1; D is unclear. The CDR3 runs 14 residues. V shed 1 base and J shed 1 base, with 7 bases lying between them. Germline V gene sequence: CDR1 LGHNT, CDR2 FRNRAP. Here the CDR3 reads CASGLGQRNTEAFF. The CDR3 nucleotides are TGTGCTAGTGGTTTGGGACAAAGGAACACTGAAGCTTTCTTT.

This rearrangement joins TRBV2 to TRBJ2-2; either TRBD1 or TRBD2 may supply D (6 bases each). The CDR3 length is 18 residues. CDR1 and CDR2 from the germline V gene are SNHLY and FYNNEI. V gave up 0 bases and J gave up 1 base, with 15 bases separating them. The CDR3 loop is CASSEALPRGGNTGELFF. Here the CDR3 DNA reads TGTGCCAGCAGTGAAGCCCTTCCCAGGGGAGGGAACACCGGGGAGCTGTTTTTT.

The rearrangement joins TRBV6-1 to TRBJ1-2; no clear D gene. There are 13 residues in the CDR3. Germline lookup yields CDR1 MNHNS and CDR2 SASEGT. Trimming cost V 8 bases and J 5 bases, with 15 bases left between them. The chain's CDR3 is CASSWGNYYGYTF. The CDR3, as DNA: TGTGCCAGCTCTTGGGGAAACTATTATGGCTACACCTTC.

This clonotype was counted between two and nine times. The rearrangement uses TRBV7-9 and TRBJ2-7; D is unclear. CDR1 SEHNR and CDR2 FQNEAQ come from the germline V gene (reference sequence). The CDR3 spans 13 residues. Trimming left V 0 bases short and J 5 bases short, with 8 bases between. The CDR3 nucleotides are TGTGCCAGCAGCTTAGCCGCCCCGGACGAGCAGTACTTC. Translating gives CASSLAAPDEQYF.

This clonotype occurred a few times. The CDR3 spells CASSQTTRGETQYF. The CDR3 nucleotides are TGTGCCAGCAGCCAAACAACTAGAGGGGAGACCCAGTACTTC. The rearrangement uses TRBV4-2 and TRBJ2-5; D perhaps matches TRBD2 (5 bases). Trimming shortened V by 2 bases and J by 5 bases, and 12 bases separated the two germline ends. The germline V gene has CDR1 LGHNA and CDR2 YNFKEQ. This CDR3 is 14 amino acids long.

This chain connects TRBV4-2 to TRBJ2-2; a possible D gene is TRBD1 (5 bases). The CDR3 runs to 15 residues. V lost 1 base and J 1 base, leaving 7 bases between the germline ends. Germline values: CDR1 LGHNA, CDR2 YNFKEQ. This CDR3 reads CASSQVDRNTGELFF. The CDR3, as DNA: TGTGCCAGCAGCCAAGTTGACAGGAACACCGGGGAGCTGTTTTTT.

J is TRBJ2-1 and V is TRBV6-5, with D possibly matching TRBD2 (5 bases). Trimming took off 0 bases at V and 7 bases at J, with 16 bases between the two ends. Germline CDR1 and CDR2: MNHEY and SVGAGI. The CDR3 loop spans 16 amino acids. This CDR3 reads CASSYSISGTGNEQFF. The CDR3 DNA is TGTGCCAGCAGTTACTCGATAAGCGGCACTGGTAATGAGCAGTTCTTC.

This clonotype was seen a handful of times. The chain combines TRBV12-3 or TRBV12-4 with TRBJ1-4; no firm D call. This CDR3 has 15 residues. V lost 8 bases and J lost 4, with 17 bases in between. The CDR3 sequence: CASGPLSGFNEKLFF. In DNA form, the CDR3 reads TGTGCCAGCGGCCCCCTTTCAGGTTTTAATGAAAAACTGTTTTTT.

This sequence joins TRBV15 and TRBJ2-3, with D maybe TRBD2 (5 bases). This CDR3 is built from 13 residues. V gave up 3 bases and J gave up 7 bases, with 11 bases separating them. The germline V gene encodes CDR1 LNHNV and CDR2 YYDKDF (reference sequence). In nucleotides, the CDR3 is TGTGCCACCAGCAGTCGGACTGGACATACGCAGTATTTT. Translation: CATSSRTGHTQYF.

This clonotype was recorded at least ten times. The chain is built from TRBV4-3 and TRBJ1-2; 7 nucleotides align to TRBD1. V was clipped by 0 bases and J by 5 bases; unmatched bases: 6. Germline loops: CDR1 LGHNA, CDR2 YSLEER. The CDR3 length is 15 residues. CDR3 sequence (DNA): TGCGCCAGCAGCCAAGATGCTCAGGGGGTGTATGGCTACACCTTC. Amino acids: CASSQDAQGVYGYTF.

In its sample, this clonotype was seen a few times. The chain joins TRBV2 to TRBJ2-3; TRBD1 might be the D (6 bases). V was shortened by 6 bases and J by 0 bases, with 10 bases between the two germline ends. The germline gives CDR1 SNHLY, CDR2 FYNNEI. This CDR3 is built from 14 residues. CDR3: CASRRGSSTDTQYF. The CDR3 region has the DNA TGTGCCAGCAGAAGGGGGTCGAGCACAGATACGCAGTATTTT.

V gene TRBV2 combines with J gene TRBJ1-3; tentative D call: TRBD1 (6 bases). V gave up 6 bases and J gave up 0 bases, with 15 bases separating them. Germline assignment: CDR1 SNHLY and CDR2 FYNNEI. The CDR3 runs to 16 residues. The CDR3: CASSTGSADSGNTIYF. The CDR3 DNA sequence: TGTGCCAGCAGCACAGGGTCCGCGGACTCTGGAAACACCATATATTTT.

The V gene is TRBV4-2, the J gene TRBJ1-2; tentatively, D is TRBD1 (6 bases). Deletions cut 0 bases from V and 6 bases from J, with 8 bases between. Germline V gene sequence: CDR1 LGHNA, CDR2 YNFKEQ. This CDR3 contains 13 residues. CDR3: CASSQENRDGYTF. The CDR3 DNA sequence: TGTGCCAGCAGCCAAGAGAACAGGGATGGCTACACCTTC.

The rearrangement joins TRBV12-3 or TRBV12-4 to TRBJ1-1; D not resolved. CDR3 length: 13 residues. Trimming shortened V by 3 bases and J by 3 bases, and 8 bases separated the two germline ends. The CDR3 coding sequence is TGTGCCAGCAGTTTCGGCCAGTACACTGAAGCTTTCTTT. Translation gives CASSFGQYTEAFF.

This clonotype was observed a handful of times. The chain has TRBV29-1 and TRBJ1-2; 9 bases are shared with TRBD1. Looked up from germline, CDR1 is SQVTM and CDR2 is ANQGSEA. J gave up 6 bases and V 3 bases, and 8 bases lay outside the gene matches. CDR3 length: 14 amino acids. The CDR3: CSVEGDRTGDGYTF. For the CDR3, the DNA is TGCAGCGTTGAGGGGGACCGGACAGGGGATGGCTACACCTTC.

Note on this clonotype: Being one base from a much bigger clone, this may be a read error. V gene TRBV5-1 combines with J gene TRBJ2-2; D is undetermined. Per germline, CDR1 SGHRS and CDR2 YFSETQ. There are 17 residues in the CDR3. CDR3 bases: TGCGCCGGCAGCCTAATTGCTGGTCTAGGGAACACCGGGGAGCTGTTTTTT. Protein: CAGSLIAGLGNTGELFF.

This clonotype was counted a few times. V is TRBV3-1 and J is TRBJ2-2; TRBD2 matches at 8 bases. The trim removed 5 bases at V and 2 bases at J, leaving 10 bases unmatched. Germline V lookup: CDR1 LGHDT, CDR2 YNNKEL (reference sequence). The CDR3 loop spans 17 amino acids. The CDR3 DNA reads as TGTGCCAGCAGCAACCCCCTTGTAGCGGGAAACACCGGGGAGCTGTTTTTT. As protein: CASSNPLVAGNTGELFF.

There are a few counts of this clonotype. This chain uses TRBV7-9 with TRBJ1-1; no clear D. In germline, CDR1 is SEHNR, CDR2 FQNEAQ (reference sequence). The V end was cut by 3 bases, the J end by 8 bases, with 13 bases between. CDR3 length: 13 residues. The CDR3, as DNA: TGTGCCAGCAGCTTGAGCAATGGGGTGGAAGCTTTCTTT. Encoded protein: CASSLSNGVEAFF.